The sequence of this T cell receptor (beta chain) was determined in a study of neoadjuvant anti-PD-1 for oral cavity cancer. About the study: Patients without progression got a fourth dose around day 43.

Repertoires were generated with immunoSEQ multiplex PCR, while TCRdb's copy carries only in-frame clones and drops some. The data hold about 7,200 clones, with 70% observed a single time. Trimming took off 5 bases at V and 8 bases at J, with 18 bases between the two ends. Germline V lookup: CDR1 SGHVS, CDR2 FQNEAQ. There are 15 residues in the CDR3. Noted time point: after neoadjuvant nivolumab, at surgical resection. The rearrangement joins TRBV7-8 to TRBJ1-4; D unresolved. The sample here was PBMCs, taken after nivolumab (anti-PD-1) treatment. This TCR derives from a person aged 35-79 years with oral cavity squamous cell carcinoma. The CDR3 region has the DNA TGTGCCAGCAGCGGAGAGGTTGAGGCTGGGGAAAAACTGTTTTTT. This codes for CASSGEVEAGEKLFF.